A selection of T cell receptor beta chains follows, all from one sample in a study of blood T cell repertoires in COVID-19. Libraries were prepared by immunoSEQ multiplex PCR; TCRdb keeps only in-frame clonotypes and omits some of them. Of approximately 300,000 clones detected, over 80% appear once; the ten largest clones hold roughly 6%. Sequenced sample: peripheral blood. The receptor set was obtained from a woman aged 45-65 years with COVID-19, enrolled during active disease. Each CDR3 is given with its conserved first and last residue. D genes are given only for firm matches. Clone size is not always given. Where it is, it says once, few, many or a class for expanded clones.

DNA: TGTGCCAGCAGCCGCAGATCAGCGGGGTACACAGATACGCAGTATTTT
CDR3: CASSRRSAGYTDTQYF
J: TRBJ2-3
D: TRBD2
V: TRBV3-1/TRBV3-2
size: -

DNA: TGTGCCAGCAGCAAACGCCAGGGGAACGAGCAGTACTTC
CDR3: CASSKRQGNEQYF
J: TRBJ2-7
D: -
V: TRBV21-1
size: -

DNA: TGCAGCGTTGAAACCGGGACTAGCGGATCCTACGAGCAGTACTTC
CDR3: CSVETGTSGSYEQYF
J: TRBJ2-7
D: TRBD2
V: TRBV29-1
size: -

DNA: TGTGCCAGCAGCCGGGCGGGAGGGCCTGGCGGGGAGCTGTTTTTT
CDR3: CASSRAGGPGGELFF
J: TRBJ2-2
D: TRBD2
V: TRBV4-2
size: -

DNA: TGTGCCAGCACCGGGACTAGCGGATACGAGCAGTACTTC
CDR3: CASTGTSGYEQYF
J: TRBJ2-7
D: TRBD2
V: TRBV2
size: -

DNA: TGTGCCTGGAGTTCTGGACTAGCGGGAGGGCAAGAGACCCAGTACTTC
CDR3: CAWSSGLAGGQETQYF
J: TRBJ2-5
D: TRBD2
V: TRBV30
size: -

DNA: TGTGCCAGCAGTGAGCCGGGACTCCTTACGGGCACAGATACGCAGTATTTT
CDR3: CASSEPGLLTGTDTQYF
J: TRBJ2-3
D: -
V: TRBV2
size: -

DNA: TGTGCCAGTAGGGCGACAGGAAGCTATGGCTACACCTTC
CDR3: CASRATGSYGYTF
J: TRBJ1-2
D: -
V: TRBV19
size: -

DNA: TGCAGCGTCGACTCCGGGACTAGCCGCCAGAGTGAGCAGTTCTTC
CDR3: CSVDSGTSRQSEQFF
J: TRBJ2-1
D: TRBD2
V: TRBV29-1
size: -

DNA: TGTGCCAGCAGTTACCGGGGAGGGGAGCAGTACTTC
CDR3: CASSYRGGEQYF
J: TRBJ2-7
D: TRBD2
V: TRBV6-5
size: -

DNA: TGTGCCAGCAGTGATGGGACAGGGGGAACCGGGGAGCTGTTTTTT
CDR3: CASSDGTGGTGELFF
J: TRBJ2-2
D: TRBD1
V: TRBV25-1
size: -

DNA: TGTGCCAGCTCATTCGGGACTAGCCCTTTTAGCTCCTACGAGCAGTACTTC
CDR3: CASSFGTSPFSSYEQYF
J: TRBJ2-7
D: TRBD2
V: TRBV18
size: -

DNA: TGTGCCACCCTACAGTATGGCTACACCTTC
CDR3: CATLQYGYTF
J: TRBJ1-2
D: -
V: TRBV6-5
size: -

DNA: TGCGCCAGCAGCCAAGTCATCAGGGGCGGCAATCAGCCCCAGCATTTT
CDR3: CASSQVIRGGNQPQHF
J: TRBJ1-5
D: -
V: TRBV4-1
size: -

DNA: TGTGCCAGCAGCCTGCTGGGGGACAGGGTGTTGGGTGAGCAGTTCTTC
CDR3: CASSLLGDRVLGEQFF
J: TRBJ2-1
D: TRBD1
V: TRBV5-5
size: -

DNA: TGTGCCAGCAGCCAAGATGGAGTGAGGCAGGGAGGGAATCAGCCCCAGCATTTT
CDR3: CASSQDGVRQGGNQPQHF
J: TRBJ1-5
D: -
V: TRBV4-2
size: -

DNA: TGTGCTAGTGGCACCGGGGTCCTGAACACTGAAGCTTTCTTT
CDR3: CASGTGVLNTEAFF
J: TRBJ1-1
D: -
V: TRBV12-5
size: -

DNA: TGCGCCAGCAGCCGGTCACGGACAGGGGGAACCTACAATGAGCAGTTCTTC
CDR3: CASSRSRTGGTYNEQFF
J: TRBJ2-1
D: TRBD1
V: TRBV4-1
size: few

DNA: TGTGCCAGCAGCCCTGGGACAGGGCTTAAAGCTTTCTTT
CDR3: CASSPGTGLKAFF
J: TRBJ1-1
D: TRBD1
V: TRBV3-1/TRBV3-2
size: -

DNA: TGTGCCAGCAGCTCCAATAGCGGGAGGGCCTATTGGACCGGGGAGCTGTTTTTT
CDR3: CASSSNSGRAYWTGELFF
J: TRBJ2-2
D: TRBD2
V: TRBV7-2
size: -

DNA: TGTGCCAGCAGTTTATCTCATCAGCCCCAGCATTTT
CDR3: CASSLSHQPQHF
J: TRBJ1-5
D: -
V: TRBV12-3/TRBV12-4
size: -

DNA: TGTGCCAGCAGTGAAGCGCTTTACCAGACTTCTAACTATGGCTACACCTTC
CDR3: CASSEALYQTSNYGYTF
J: TRBJ1-2
D: -
V: TRBV6-1
size: -

DNA: TGTGCCAGCAGTTACCCAGGGACACGGACCTATGGCTACACCTTC
CDR3: CASSYPGTRTYGYTF
J: TRBJ1-2
D: -
V: TRBV6-2/TRBV6-3
size: few

DNA: TGTGCCAGCAGCGTCCAGGGGGCAAACACCGGGGAGCTGTTTTTT
CDR3: CASSVQGANTGELFF
J: TRBJ2-2
D: TRBD1
V: TRBV9
size: -

DNA: TGTGCCAGCTCACCCGGACTGGATTGGGCCCAGTACTTC
CDR3: CASSPGLDWAQYF
J: TRBJ2-5
D: -
V: TRBV18
size: -

DNA: TGTGCCAGCAGCCAAGTAAAAACCAAAAACATTCAGTACTTC
CDR3: CASSQVKTKNIQYF
J: TRBJ2-4
D: -
V: TRBV4-2
size: -

DNA: TGCGCCAGCAGCTTGGCCTCGGGACAGGGGGCGGGCTACACCTTC
CDR3: CASSLASGQGAGYTF
J: TRBJ1-2
D: TRBD1
V: TRBV5-1
size: -

DNA: TGTGCCAGCAGCTCGCCTCTCGAGAATGAGCAGTTCTTC
CDR3: CASSSPLENEQFF
J: TRBJ2-1
D: -
V: TRBV11-2
size: -

DNA: TGCAGCGTTGAACAGGATGCCCGAAACACCATATATTTT
CDR3: CSVEQDARNTIYF
J: TRBJ1-3
D: -
V: TRBV29-1
size: -

DNA: TGTGCCAGCAGTCCAACCGGGACAGGGGCGAACACTGAAGCTTTCTTT
CDR3: CASSPTGTGANTEAFF
J: TRBJ1-1
D: TRBD1
V: TRBV27
size: -

DNA: TGTGCCAGCAGTCCCCGACAGGGCGGGACAGATACGCAGTATTTT
CDR3: CASSPRQGGTDTQYF
J: TRBJ2-3
D: TRBD1
V: TRBV2
size: few

DNA: TGTGCCTGCCGGGACAGCCTAAGGCATCAGCCCCAGCATTTT
CDR3: CACRDSLRHQPQHF
J: TRBJ1-5
D: TRBD1
V: TRBV30
size: -